This record concerns one T cell receptor (beta chain) sequence. Just one base apart from a much larger clone, this may be a read error. Alongside a J-beta primer mix, a sample-barcoded 5' primer served in a second PCR lasting about 7 to 12 cycles. TCRdb called the 5' RACE reads again in MiXCR, with one record for every CDR3 protein. The table shows under 1 million distinct CDR3 sequences, with around two fifths occurring only once. The CDR3 extends over 12 amino acids. Deletions cut 4 bases from V and 11 bases from J, with 14 bases between. The germline CDR1 and CDR2 sequences are LGHDT and YNNKEL (reference sequence). The sample originates from a study of blood T cells in healthy people across ages.

Sequencing was done on a sample of blood. The chain carries TRBV3-1 and TRBJ2-5; D not resolved. The receptor was derived from a man in his 60s in good health. The CDR3 sequence is CASSLTVAEQYF. The CDR3 bases are TGTGCCAGCAGCCTCACAGTTGCTGAGCAGTACTTC.